The 11 T cell receptor beta chains presented below share a single source sample, sequenced in a study of T-cell reconstitution after alpha-beta-depleted transplantation in children. It was with unique molecular identifiers that the TCRbeta library was prepared. TCRdb used MiXCR to reprocess the PCR reads, holding one entry per CDR3 protein. This table holds approximately 150,000 distinct CDR3 sequences, more than 8% found once. Sequences were derived from PBMCs, mostly from graft donor cells, sampled 180 days after TCRalphabeta/CD19-depleted stem cell transplant. These receptors were obtained from a female patient aged 2-9 years who had a stem cell transplant for congenital amegakaryocytic thrombocytopenia, so the T cells may come from the graft donor.

This clonotype was seen many times. The rearrangement joins TRBV20-1 to TRBJ2-1; D may be TRBD2 (6 bases). CDR1 is DFQATT, CDR2 SNEGSKA, per germline (reference sequence). The CDR3 has 14 residues. Trimming took off 6 bases at V and 0 bases at J, with 12 bases between the two ends. The CDR3 DNA follows: TGCAGTGCCATCCGGGGGAGCTCCTACAATGAGCAGTTCTTC. As protein: CSAIRGSSYNEQFF.

The chain has TRBV28 and TRBJ2-5, with 9 bases lining up with TRBD1. Germline CDR1 and CDR2: MDHEN and SYDVKM. The ends lost 4 bases at V and 4 bases at J; junction bases unmatched: 10. The CDR3 is 16 residues long. The CDR3 sequence: CASSSRDRDGGETQYF. CDR3 nucleotide sequence: TGTGCCAGCAGTTCTAGGGACAGGGATGGAGGAGAGACCCAGTACTTC.

This clonotype has only a few counts. The V and J genes are TRBV12-3 or TRBV12-4 and TRBJ2-7; D is perhaps TRBD1 (6 bases). This CDR3 spans 13 amino acids. Trimming took 2 bases from V and 4 from J, leaving 9 bases between them. CDR3 region: CASSLTGLYEQYF. The CDR3 DNA reads TGTGCCAGCAGTTTAACAGGGTTGTACGAGCAGTACTTC.

This clonotype came up many times. The chain recombines TRBV12-3 or TRBV12-4 with TRBJ1-2; TRBD1 matches at 8 bases. With 7 bases clipped from V and 5 bases from J, the junction kept 6 bases outside the gene matches. The CDR3 is 13 residues long. The CDR3 is CASKGQGEYGYTF. CDR3 nucleotides: TGTGCCAGCAAAGGACAGGGAGAGTATGGCTACACCTTC.

The chain recombines TRBV20-1 with TRBJ1-5; D perhaps matches TRBD1 (6 bases). The CDR3 consists of 17 residues. CDR1 is DFQATT, CDR2 SNEGSKA, per germline (reference sequence). V was trimmed by 1 base and J by 2 bases, leaving 18 bases between them. The DNA of the CDR3 is TGCAGTGCTAGAGTGTCAGGGGCCCGCTGGGGCAATCAGCCCCAGCATTTT. Its translation: CSARVSGARWGNQPQHF.

This clonotype came up many times. The chain couples TRBV5-1 to TRBJ2-5; no reliable D call. This CDR3 region has 13 residues. The V end lost 0 bases, the J end lost 5 bases, and 8 bases lay between the germline ends. Germline V CDR1 and CDR2: SGHRS, YFSETQ. For the CDR3, the DNA is TGCGCCAGCAGCTTGGCCGTCGAGGAGACCCAGTACTTC. This translates into CASSLAVEETQYF.

This clonotype was seen more than once but under ten times. The V call is TRBV5-1, the J call TRBJ2-6, with D perhaps TRBD1 (7 bases). CDR3 length: 16 amino acids. From germline, CDR1 is SGHRS and CDR2 YFSETQ. Trimming removed 6 bases from V and 0 bases from J, with 13 bases in between. CDR3 loop: CASNAGGNSGANVLTF. CDR3 bases: TGCGCCAGCAACGCAGGGGGGAACTCTGGGGCCAACGTCCTGACTTTC.

Many counts were recorded for this clonotype. The chain joins TRBV3-1 to TRBJ1-2; D is perhaps TRBD1 (6 bases). V shed 4 bases and J shed 5 bases, with 20 bases lying between them. The CDR3 contains 16 residues. CDR1 is LGHDT and CDR2 is YNNKEL in the germline V gene (reference sequence). The CDR3 reads CASSPTGSLSPYGYTF. The CDR3 DNA reads TGTGCCAGCAGCCCTACAGGGTCACTCTCTCCTTATGGCTACACCTTC.

This clonotype was detected only a few times. The chain couples TRBV12-3 or TRBV12-4 to TRBJ2-5, with D possibly being TRBD1 (5 bases). This CDR3 has 13 residues. The ends were cut back, 6 bases at V and 4 bases at J, with 12 bases in the middle. CDR3: CASRPHQGETQYF. CDR3 coding DNA: TGTGCCAGCAGGCCACACCAGGGAGAGACCCAGTACTTC.

The table lists this clonotype with many counts. The chain joins TRBV10-3 to TRBJ2-7, with D possibly being TRBD1 (6 bases). CDR1 and CDR2 (germline): ENHRY, SYGVKD. The CDR3 extends over 15 amino acids. Trimming shortened V by 5 bases and J by 3 bases, and 17 bases separated the two germline ends. The CDR3 nucleotides are TGTGCCATCAGTCGGGGTGTGGGGACAAGCTACGAGCAGTACTTC. This sequence encodes CAISRGVGTSYEQYF.

The sample holds many counts of this clonotype. This rearrangement joins TRBV10-3 to TRBJ2-6; D is uncertain. V was cut by 2 bases and J by 0 bases, with 5 bases left in between. CDR1 is ENHRY and CDR2 is SYGVKD in the germline V gene. The CDR3 contains 15 residues. The CDR3 sequence: CAISEGSSGANVLTF. CDR3 nucleotides: TGTGCCATCAGTGAGGGCAGCTCTGGGGCCAACGTCCTGACTTTC.